This TCR beta chain emerged from a study of metastatic and nonmetastatic thyroid tumors. Study at large: Across peripheral blood and tumor or nodule tissue samples taken from malignant and benign thyroid patients, the repertoires were compared with one another. The study, taken as a whole, reports: According to reports, the diversity of TCR beta was significantly higher in malignant thyroid tumors than in benign nodules, and this held in both blood and tumor samples.

Patients underwent thyroid surgery, and none had received any treatment before it. Original methodology: The study built a papillary thyroid cancer distant-metastasis classifier from CDR3 differences across clinicopathological groups. TCRdb recomputed clones from the PCR reads via MiXCR. The V and J calls reflect TCRdb's pipeline rather than the authors' work. The sample consists of tens of thousands of clones, under 25% of them appearing once. Germline lookup yields CDR1 SGDLS and CDR2 YYNGEE. Trimming at V came to 6 bases and at J to 5 bases, leaving 13 bases not matched to a gene. The CDR3 length is 16 residues. This clone was detected once. Its cognate antigen is unknown.

The chain joins TRBV9 to TRBJ2-7; 11 nucleotides align to TRBD2. Sequenced: blood. The sequence came from a female donor with papillary thyroid cancer or a benign thyroid nodule (not recorded which). Some clones in this sample may be carry-over from other donors' samples. CDR3 DNA: TGTGCCAGCAATGTCAGGGAGGGACTAGCGGAACACGAGCAGTACTTC. Translated, it gives CASNVREGLAEHEQYF.